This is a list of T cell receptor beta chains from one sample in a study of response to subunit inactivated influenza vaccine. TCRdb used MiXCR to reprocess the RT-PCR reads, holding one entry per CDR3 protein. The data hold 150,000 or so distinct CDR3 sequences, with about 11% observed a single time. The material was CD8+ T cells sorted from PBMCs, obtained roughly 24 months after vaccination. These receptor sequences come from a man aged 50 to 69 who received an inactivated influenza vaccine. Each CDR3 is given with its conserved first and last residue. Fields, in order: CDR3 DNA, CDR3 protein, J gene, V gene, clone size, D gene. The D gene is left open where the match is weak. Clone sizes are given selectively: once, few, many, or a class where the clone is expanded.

TGCGCCAGCAGCCAACGATCCGGGACGGAAAAAGAGACCCAGTACTTC CASSQRSGTEKETQYF TRBJ2-5 TRBV4-1 NA NA
TGTGCCAGCAGCCAAGATTGGTCTGAGCTAGGGAATGAGCAGTTCTTC CASSQDWSELGNEQFF TRBJ2-1 TRBV4-2 few NA
TGCGCCAGCAGCCTCAAACAGGGACTAGCGGGGGAATCCTACGAGCAGTACTTC CASSLKQGLAGESYEQYF TRBJ2-7 TRBV4-1 few TRBD2
TGCAGCGTCCACTCGCTTTACGAGCAGTACTTC CSVHSLYEQYF TRBJ2-7 TRBV29-1 NA NA
TGTGCCAGCAGCTTAGAATCGAACACTGAAGCTTTCTTT CASSLESNTEAFF TRBJ1-1 TRBV7-9 NA NA
TGCAGCGTTGGCAGGGGGATCTCCTACGAGCAGTACTTC CSVGRGISYEQYF TRBJ2-7 TRBV29-1 NA TRBD1
TGTGCCAGCAGCTTATATCAGTTAGGCGAGCAGTACTTC CASSLYQLGEQYF TRBJ2-7 TRBV7-2 many NA
TGTGCCAGCAGTTACGCGGCTCTTACTCCCATTACTAATCAGCCCCAGCATTTT CASSYAALTPITNQPQHF TRBJ1-5 TRBV6-2/TRBV6-3 few NA
TGTGCCAGCAGTTACACCGGGACAGGGCGGTACGAGCAGTACTTC CASSYTGTGRYEQYF TRBJ2-7 TRBV6-2/TRBV6-3 NA TRBD1
TGTGCCATCAGTGAGGACAGGGGGCAAACTGAAGCTTTCTTT CAISEDRGQTEAFF TRBJ1-1 TRBV10-3 few TRBD1
TGTGCCAGCAGCTCCAGTAGCGGCTACGAGCAGTACTTC CASSSSSGYEQYF TRBJ2-7 TRBV9 NA NA
TGTGCCAGCAGCCAAGATCGGCTAGCGGGGGCCTACAATGAGCAGTTCTTC CASSQDRLAGAYNEQFF TRBJ2-1 TRBV3-1 many TRBD2
TGCGCCAGCAGCCAAGAGGGTAGGATTGAAAAACTGTTTTTT CASSQEGRIEKLFF TRBJ1-4 TRBV4-3 few NA
TGTGCCAGCAGCCGCAGACAGGAAGGGGACAATGAGCAGTTCTTC CASSRRQEGDNEQFF TRBJ2-1 TRBV7-9 many NA
TGTGCCAGCAGCCCACCGGGTCAGGGTAACACCGGGGAGCTGTTTTTT CASSPPGQGNTGELFF TRBJ2-2 TRBV9 few NA
TGTGCCAGCAGCTTAGGCGCAGGGAATCAGCCCCAGCATTTT CASSLGAGNQPQHF TRBJ1-5 TRBV7-6 many NA
TGCGCCAGCAGCCTATGGCGGGGCATTCAGTACTTC CASSLWRGIQYF TRBJ2-4 TRBV4-3 many NA
TGTGCCAGCAAGGTTGGAGGGTCCCCAGACGAGCAGTACTTC CASKVGGSPDEQYF TRBJ2-7 TRBV12-3/TRBV12-4 NA NA
TGTGCCAGCACCACGGGACAGTTAAACATTCAGTACTTC CASTTGQLNIQYF TRBJ2-4 TRBV2 few TRBD1
TGTGCCAGCAGTTACCACCGAAAGGGACGAGAGACCCAGTACTTC CASSYHRKGRETQYF TRBJ2-5 TRBV6-5 many NA
TGTGCCAGCAAAGGCGGGAGCCCCTACGAGCAGTACTTC CASKGGSPYEQYF TRBJ2-7 TRBV2 NA TRBD2
TGCAGTGCGCATAGACTAGCGGGGACCTACGAGCAGTACTTC CSAHRLAGTYEQYF TRBJ2-7 TRBV20-1 NA TRBD2
TGTGCCAGCAGCTTAGCTTCCGGCGGGTCCTGGGAGACCCAGTACTTC CASSLASGGSWETQYF TRBJ2-5 TRBV7-2 NA NA
TGCAGCGTTGAAGGGGGGGGGCCTGAAGCTTTCTTT CSVEGGGPEAFF TRBJ1-1 TRBV29-1 many NA
TGTGCCACGGTCAGCCGATCTGGAAACACCATATATTTT CATVSRSGNTIYF TRBJ1-3 TRBV10-3 NA NA
TGTGCCAGCAGCCCTATCGGGACAGCCTCTGGAAACACCATATATTTT CASSPIGTASGNTIYF TRBJ1-3 TRBV28 few TRBD1
TGTGCCAGCAGGCTCAGGGCTTACGATGAGCAGTTCTTC CASRLRAYDEQFF TRBJ2-1 TRBV6-2/TRBV6-3 many NA
TGTGCCAGCAGTTACCTGGGTCTCTCAGATACGCAGTATTTT CASSYLGLSDTQYF TRBJ2-3 TRBV7-6 NA NA
TGCAGTGCTAGACCCAGGGGTGGCACTGAAGCTTTCTTT CSARPRGGTEAFF TRBJ1-1 TRBV20-1 few NA
TGCGCCAGCAGCGGGGGGTCGGTGGGCAACACTGAAGCTTTCTTT CASSGGSVGNTEAFF TRBJ1-1 TRBV5-1 many NA
TGTGCCAGCAGCGTAGGCTGGAGGACTGAAGCTTTCTTT CASSVGWRTEAFF TRBJ1-1 TRBV9 NA NA
TGTGCCAGCAGTATATCGCTTGGGGGACACAATGAGCAGTTCTTC CASSISLGGHNEQFF TRBJ2-1 TRBV9 NA NA
TGCAGTGCTAGAGAGGACTACGAGCAGTACTTC CSAREDYEQYF TRBJ2-7 TRBV20-1 many NA
TGCAGTGCTAGAGTGCCGGGGGGCTATGGCTACACCTTC CSARVPGGYGYTF TRBJ1-2 TRBV20-1 NA NA
TGTGCCTGGAGGAACCCCAGGAGCTCCTACGAGCAGTACTTC CAWRNPRSSYEQYF TRBJ2-7 TRBV30 many NA